The 6 T cell receptor beta chains below all came from one sample that was sequenced in a study of regulatory dendritic cells for organ transplantation. TCRdb's table, derived via immunoSEQ multiplex PCR, lists solely in-frame clones and lacks some. The profile shows 25,000 to 30,000 clones, about four fifths of them singletons. The sample comprised naive CD4+ T cells from blood. Subset denoted: CD45RA+ naive T cells. Receptor source: a human donor in good health.

The table lists this clone with a few counts. The J gene is TRBJ1-1, the V gene TRBV7-9; maybe TRBD1 (6 bases). Per the germline V gene, CDR1 is SEHNR and CDR2 is FQNEAQ (reference sequence). V lost 3 bases and J 2 bases, leaving 10 bases between the germline ends. There are 14 residues in the CDR3. The CDR3: CASSFQGQNTEAFF. DNA of the CDR3: TGTGCCAGCAGCTTTCAGGGGCAAAACACTGAAGCTTTCTTT.

The rearrangement joins TRBV27 to TRBJ1-6; 8 positions match TRBD1. Germline values: CDR1 MNHEY, CDR2 SMNVEV (reference sequence). J lost 7 bases, V lost 3 bases, and 2 bases had no gene match. The CDR3 is 14 amino acids. CDR3 residues: CASSFRQGNSPLHF. The CDR3 bases are TGTGCCAGCAGTTTTCGACAGGGGAATTCACCCCTCCACTTT.

The J gene is TRBJ1-2, the V gene TRBV5-6; 10 bases align to TRBD1. The CDR3 is 15 amino acids. Per the germline V gene, CDR1 is SGHDT and CDR2 is YYEEEE. V was clipped by 4 bases and J by 2 bases; unmatched bases: 5. The CDR3 loop reads CASSRQGAQNYGYTF. CDR3 coding DNA: TGTGCCAGCAGCAGACAGGGGGCCCAGAACTATGGCTACACCTTC.

The chain is built from TRBV6-6 and TRBJ2-1, with a possible D match to TRBD1 (5 bases). The CDR3 covers 12 residues. Trimming took 4 bases from V and 12 from J, leaving 13 bases between them. Germline V gene sequence: CDR1 MNHNY, CDR2 SVGAGI (reference sequence). The CDR3 loop is CASSSPGPGQFF. CDR3 coding DNA: TGTGCCAGCAGTTCCCCAGGGCCAGGGCAGTTCTTC.

This rearrangement joins TRBV5-4 to TRBJ2-7, with 11 bases identical to TRBD2. The CDR3 contains 15 residues. Germline lookup yields CDR1 SGHNT and CDR2 YYREEE (reference sequence). V lost 4 bases and J lost 2; bases outside the gene matches: 5. CDR3 sequence reads: CASSPSGGTPYEQYF. As DNA, the CDR3 is TGTGCCAGCAGCCCTAGCGGGGGGACGCCCTACGAGCAGTACTTC.

The CDR3 DNA is TGTGCCAGCGGGAGGGGGGGCTCGTCCTACAATGAGCAGTTCTTC. Its protein product is CASGRGGSSYNEQFF. This chain links TRBV2 with TRBJ2-1; D may be TRBD2 (7 bases). Germline V CDR1 and CDR2: SNHLY, FYNNEI. This CDR3 region has 15 residues. Trimming shortened V by 8 bases and J by 1 base, and 15 bases separated the two germline ends.